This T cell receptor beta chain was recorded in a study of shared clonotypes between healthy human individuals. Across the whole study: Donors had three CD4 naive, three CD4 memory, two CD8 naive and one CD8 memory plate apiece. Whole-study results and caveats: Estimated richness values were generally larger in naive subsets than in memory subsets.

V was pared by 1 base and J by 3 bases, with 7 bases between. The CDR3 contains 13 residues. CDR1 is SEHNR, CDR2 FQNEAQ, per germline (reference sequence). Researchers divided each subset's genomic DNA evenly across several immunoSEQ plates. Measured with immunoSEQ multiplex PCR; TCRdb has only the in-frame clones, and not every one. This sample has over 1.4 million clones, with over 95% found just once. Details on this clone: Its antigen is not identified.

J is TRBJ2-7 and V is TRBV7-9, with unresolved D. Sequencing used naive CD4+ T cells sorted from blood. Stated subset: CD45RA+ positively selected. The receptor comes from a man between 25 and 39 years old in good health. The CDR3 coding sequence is TGTGCCAGCAGCTTAGGACACCTCTACGAGCAGTACTTC. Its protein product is CASSLGHLYEQYF. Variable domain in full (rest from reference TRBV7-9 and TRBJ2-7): DTGVSQNPRHKITKRGQNVTFRCDPISEHNRLYWYRQTLGQGPEFLTYFQNEAQLEKSRLLSDRFSAERPKGSFSTLEIQRTEQGDSAMYLCASSLGHLYEQYFGPGTRLTVT.